This T cell receptor beta chain originates from a study of CD8 T cells in ankylosing spondylitis. TCRdb re-analysed the 5' RACE reads in MiXCR, keeping a single row per CDR3 protein. The sample has roughly 100,000 distinct CDR3 sequences, approximately 25% seen once. The CDR3 extends over 13 amino acids. Trimming took off 3 bases at V and 7 bases at J, with 10 bases between the two ends. Germline-derived CDR1 and CDR2 are SGHTA and FQGNSA. The sequence was obtained from a male donor with ankylosing spondylitis. The sequenced sample consisted of synovial fluid, either unsorted or a sorted T cell fraction (not recorded which). The chain couples TRBV7-2 to TRBJ1-5; D remains unclear. The CDR3 region has the DNA TGTGCCAGCAGCTTCCCGGGTCGGCAGCCCCAGCATTTT. Translated: CASSFPGRQPQHF.